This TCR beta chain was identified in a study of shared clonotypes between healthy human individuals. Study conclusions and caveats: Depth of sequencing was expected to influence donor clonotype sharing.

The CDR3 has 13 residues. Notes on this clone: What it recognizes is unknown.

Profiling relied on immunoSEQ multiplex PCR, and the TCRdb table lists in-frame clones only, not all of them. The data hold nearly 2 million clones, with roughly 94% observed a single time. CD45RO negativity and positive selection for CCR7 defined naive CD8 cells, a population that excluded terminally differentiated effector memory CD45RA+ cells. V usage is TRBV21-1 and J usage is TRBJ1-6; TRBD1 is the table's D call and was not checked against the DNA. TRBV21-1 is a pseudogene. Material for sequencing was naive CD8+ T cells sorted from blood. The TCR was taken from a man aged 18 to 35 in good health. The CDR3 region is CASGQYTNSPLHF. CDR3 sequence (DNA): TGTGCCAGCGGTCAGTATACTAATTCACCCCTCCACTTT.